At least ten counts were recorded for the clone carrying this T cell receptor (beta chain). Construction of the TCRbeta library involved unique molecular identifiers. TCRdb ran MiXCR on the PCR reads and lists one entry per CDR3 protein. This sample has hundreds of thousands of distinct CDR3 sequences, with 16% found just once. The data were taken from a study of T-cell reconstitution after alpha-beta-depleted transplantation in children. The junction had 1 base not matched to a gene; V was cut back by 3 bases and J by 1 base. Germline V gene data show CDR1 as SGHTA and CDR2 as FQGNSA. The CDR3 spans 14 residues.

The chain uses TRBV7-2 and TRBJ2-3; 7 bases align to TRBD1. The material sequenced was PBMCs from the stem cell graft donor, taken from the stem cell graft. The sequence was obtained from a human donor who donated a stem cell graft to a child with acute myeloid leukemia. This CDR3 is CASSFGQGTDTQYF. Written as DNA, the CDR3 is TGTGCCAGCAGCTTTGGACAGGGCACAGATACGCAGTATTTT. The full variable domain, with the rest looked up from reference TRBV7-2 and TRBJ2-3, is GAGVSQSPSNKVTEKGKDVELRCDPISGHTALYWYRQSLGQGLEFLIYFQGNSAPDKSGLPSDRFSAERTGGSVSTLTIQRTQQEDSAVYLCASSFGQGTDTQYFGPGTRLTVL.